This T cell receptor (beta chain) was retrieved from a study of T cell repertoires in cytomegalovirus infection. Across the whole study: Public TCR beta signatures were indicative of both CMV infection and a matching HLA type. Study conclusions and caveats: Dominant in the ex vivo response were TCR beta clonotypes restricted by HLA-C and specific for CMV.

This clonotype was seen a few times. The target antigen is unknown. Germline assignment: CDR1 LGHDT and CDR2 YNNKEL (reference sequence). V was clipped by 1 base and J by 2 bases, with 12 bases between them. The CDR3 is 16 residues long. TCRdb processed the reads anew with MiXCR; each CDR3 protein has one entry. This table holds about 530,000 distinct CDR3 sequences, more than 20% found once. The clonotype was recovered from a human donor in good health (CMV status not recorded). Some clones in this sample may be carry-over from other donors' samples. The rearrangement joins TRBV3-1 to TRBJ1-3, with D possibly being TRBD1 (5 bases). The sample comprised PBMCs. CDR3: CASSQASRGAGNTIYF. The CDR3 region has the DNA TGTGCCAGCAGCCAAGCCTCTAGGGGAGCTGGAAACACCATATATTTT.